This TCR beta chain was sequenced in a study of cytomegalovirus exposure and HLA in healthy donors. Concerning this clone: The antigen is unknown.

60 Vbeta and 13 Jbeta primers were used in PCR. Sequencing was performed with immunoSEQ multiplex PCR; in TCRdb, only in-frame clones are kept and a portion is missing. This sample has about 120,000 clones; about 59% occur once, and the top ten carry just under 9.5%. Study-level findings and limits: Overall, approximately 150 TCR beta chains were annotated as cytomegalovirus-associated.

Sampled while nominally healthy, donors likely had unrecorded immune exposures. This receptor was obtained from a woman in her thirties or forties in good health and CMV-seropositive. The specimen sequenced was PBMCs.

Here the CDR3 DNA reads TGTGCCATCAGTGAAGGGGGGGCTTCTGGAAACACCATATATTTT. It is translated as CAISEGGASGNTIYF. The chain recombines TRBV10-3 with TRBJ1-3, with a possible D match to TRBD1 (6 bases). The CDR3 totals 15 residues. The germline V gene encodes CDR1 ENHRY and CDR2 SYGVKD. Trimming left V 3 bases short and J 1 base short, with 10 bases between.